The T cell receptor beta chain described here comes from a study of blood T cell repertoires in COVID-19. Method: immunoSEQ multiplex PCR; TCRdb's copy keeps in-frame clones and lacks some. In the table there are around 200,000 clones, roughly 77% of which are singletons. CDR1 is SGHAT and CDR2 is FQNNGV in the germline V gene. V lost 5 bases and J 3 bases, leaving 16 bases between the germline ends. The CDR3 is 15 amino acids. The chain has TRBV11-2 and TRBJ1-1; D is perhaps TRBD1 (6 bases). Sequencing was performed on peripheral blood. The receptor was derived from a woman aged 40-49 years with COVID-19, enrolled during active disease. The CDR3 sequence is CASSPLTQGYTEAFF. The CDR3 DNA reads TGTGCCAGCAGCCCCCTCACACAGGGCTACACTGAAGCTTTCTTT.